Following are 32 T cell receptor beta chains from one sample sequenced in a study of vaccination effects on CD4 cells after COVID-19. Data came from immunoSEQ multiplex PCR; TCRdb stores just in-frame clones and leaves some out. Of some 24,000 clones in the sample, approximately 80% are singletons; the top ten hold 10%. Their antigens are not known. Peptide-pool stimulation followed by sequencing identified expanded antigen-specific CD4+ clonotypes in the ViraFEST assay. Once cultured for more than nine days, the cells underwent separation to obtain CD4+ T cells. Nucleocapsid antibodies were negative in the vaccine recipients, who had never had SARS-CoV-2 infection. The sample consisted of CD4+ T cells from PBMCs cultured with HCoV-NL63 spike peptides, taken before COVID-19 vaccination. Every receptor here comes from a human donor who received a COVID-19 vaccine.

The V and J genes are TRBV6-5 and TRBJ2-3; 7 bases are a match to TRBD1. Germline V gene sequence: CDR1 MNHEY, CDR2 SVGAGI. The ends lost 4 bases at V and 3 bases at J; junction bases unmatched: 7. The CDR3 has 15 residues. The CDR3 sequence: CASSSRQGRTDTQYF. In DNA, the CDR3 is TGTGCCAGCAGTTCCCGACAGGGACGGACAGATACGCAGTATTTT.

The sample holds a few counts of this clone. This chain joins TRBV28 and TRBJ1-4; no clear D gene. Trimming pared 8 bases from V and 11 bases from J, leaving 18 bases between. The CDR3 has 13 amino acids. CDR1 is MDHEN, CDR2 SYDVKM, per germline. The CDR3, as DNA: TGTGCCAGCGCCCAGGCGGGCGCGGGGAAACTGTTTTTT. Its translation: CASAQAGAGKLFF. Using reference TRBV28 and TRBJ1-4 for the parts outside the CDR3, the full variable domain is DVKVTQSSRYLVKRTGEKVFLECVQDMDHENMFWYRQDPGLGLRLIYFSYDVKMKEKGDIPEGYSVSREKKERFSLILESASTNQTSMYLCASAQAGAGKLFFGSGTQLSVL.

The J gene is TRBJ1-5, the V gene TRBV5-6; possible D gene TRBD1, 5 bases. V dropped 1 base and J dropped 6 bases, with 14 bases sitting between them. In germline, CDR1 is SGHDT, CDR2 YYEEEE. The CDR3 covers 15 residues. CDR3 region: CASSLFERGSQPQHF. The CDR3 nucleotides read TGTGCCAGCAGCTTGTTCGAACGGGGCAGTCAGCCCCAGCATTTT.

V usage is TRBV9 and J usage is TRBJ2-2, with D uncertain. V lost 0 bases, J lost 6 bases, and 12 bases lay in between. The CDR3 runs to 15 residues. Germline loops: CDR1 SGDLS, CDR2 YYNGEE. This chain's CDR3 is CASSVVGSFSGELFF. Written as DNA, the CDR3 is TGTGCCAGCAGCGTAGTCGGGTCTTTCTCCGGGGAGCTGTTTTTT.

The chain carries TRBV4-2 and TRBJ2-1; 10 positions agree with TRBD2. Germline CDR1 reads LGHNA; CDR2 reads YNFKEQ. The trim removed 4 bases at V and 10 bases at J, leaving 10 bases unmatched. The CDR3 is made up of 15 amino acids. This CDR3 is CASSPSSGSVGEQFF. The CDR3 coding sequence is TGTGCCAGCAGCCCCTCTAGCGGGAGTGTGGGAGAGCAGTTCTTC.

The rearrangement joins TRBV2 to TRBJ1-1; D not resolved. Per the germline V gene, CDR1 is SNHLY and CDR2 is FYNNEI. V was clipped by 10 bases and J by 0 bases, with 6 bases between them. The CDR3 has 11 amino acids. The CDR3: CAITMNTEAFF. CDR3 DNA: TGTGCCATAACGATGAACACTGAAGCTTTCTTT.

The V call is TRBV5-4, the J call TRBJ2-5, with 7 bases matching TRBD1. CDR1 is SGHNT and CDR2 is YYREEE in the germline V gene (reference sequence). The CDR3 is made up of 15 amino acids. Unmatched junction bases numbered 7, after V lost 4 bases and J lost 1 base. The CDR3 sequence is CASSPGTAVQETQYF. For the CDR3, the DNA is TGTGCCAGCAGCCCTGGGACAGCGGTCCAAGAGACCCAGTACTTC.

In its sample, this clone was seen a few times. The gene calls are TRBV9 and TRBJ1-3; D is unresolved. The V gene lost 2 bases and the J gene lost 0 bases, with 9 bases spanning the gap. From germline, CDR1 is SGDLS and CDR2 YYNGEE. This CDR3 has 15 residues. The DNA for the CDR3 is TGTGCCAGCAGCGTGGGAGGTAGCTCTGGAAACACCATATATTTT. As protein: CASSVGGSSGNTIYF.

The V call is TRBV15, the J call TRBJ1-2; weak D call: TRBD1 (5 bases). Germline V gene data show CDR1 as LNHNV and CDR2 as YYDKDF (reference sequence). Deletions cut 0 bases from V and 1 base from J, with 9 bases between. CDR3 length equals 15 residues. Here the CDR3 reads CATSRDGGFNYGYTF. DNA of the CDR3: TGTGCCACCAGCAGAGATGGGGGATTTAACTATGGCTACACCTTC.

This clone was counted a single time. CDR3 protein: CASSERQTNTEAFF. The CDR3 DNA reads as TGTGCCAGCAGTGAGCGACAGACGAACACTGAAGCTTTCTTT. The V call is TRBV2, the J call TRBJ1-1; weak D call: TRBD1 (5 bases). V lost 3 bases, J lost 1 base, and 9 bases lay in between. The CDR3 spans 14 residues. Germline assignment: CDR1 SNHLY and CDR2 FYNNEI.

J is TRBJ1-1 and V is TRBV3-1 (or the pseudogene TRBV3-2); 9 positions agree with TRBD1. The CDR3 spans 16 residues. Germline CDR1 reads LGHDT; CDR2 reads YNNKEL (reference sequence). The J segment lost 3 bases and the V segment lost 1 base, leaving 6 bases of the junction unmatched. CDR3 residues: CASSQGETGGYTEAFF. CDR3 sequence (DNA): TGTGCCAGCAGCCAAGGGGAGACAGGGGGATACACTGAAGCTTTCTTT.

This clone has just one count. The chain recombines TRBV7-9 with TRBJ2-1; TRBD2 matches at 10 bases. Germline assignment: CDR1 SEHNR and CDR2 FQNEAQ (reference sequence). This CDR3 has 16 residues. Trimming removed 6 bases from V and 0 bases from J; junction bases left unmatched: 5. The CDR3 here is CASRRAGGSSYNEQFF. For the CDR3, the DNA is TGTGCCAGCAGACGAGCGGGAGGGAGCTCCTACAATGAGCAGTTCTTC.

This clone occurred a few times. This chain links TRBV2 with TRBJ1-5; the D gene is possibly TRBD1 (6 bases). The CDR3 is 13 residues long. Germline CDR1 is SNHLY and CDR2 is FYNNEI. The CDR3 reads CATTGGGGQPQHF. CDR3 in DNA: TGTGCTACCACGGGGGGCGGAGGTCAGCCCCAGCATTTT.

In the case of this clone: The DNA is omitted, as the CDR3 cannot be located on it reliably, and the CDR3 follows TCRdb's listing. The rearrangement joins TRBV3-1 (or the pseudogene TRBV3-2) to TRBJ2-3; TRBD1 was called by the table and not checked on the DNA. Both ends counted, the CDR3 spans 15 residues. Germline CDR1 and CDR2: LGHDT and YNNKEL (reference sequence). The CDR3 region is CASSTFGPGADTQYF.

The gene calls are TRBV21-1 and TRBJ1-1; the table's D call, TRBD1, has no DNA check behind it. TRBV21-1 is deemed a pseudogene. This CDR3 has 17 amino acids. The CDR3: CASSMFRDRGVWTEAFF. The CDR3 DNA sequence: TGTGCCAGCAGCATGTTCCGAGACAGGGGAGTATGGACTGAAGCTTTCTTT.

The chain recombines TRBV19 with TRBJ1-4; D is uncertain. Germline-derived CDR1 and CDR2 are LNHDA and SQIVND (reference sequence). There are 16 residues in the CDR3. V dropped 4 bases and J dropped 4 bases, with 16 bases sitting between them. The CDR3 region has the DNA TGTGCCAGTAGTAACCGCAACCATGCTGGTAATGAAAAACTGTTTTTT. Translation: CASSNRNHAGNEKLFF.

This chain connects TRBV5-1 to TRBJ2-5, with D possibly being TRBD2 (5 bases). The CDR3 loop spans 13 amino acids. The germline V and J ends were trimmed by 5 bases and 4 bases, with 12 bases remaining between them. Per the germline V gene, CDR1 is SGHRS and CDR2 is YFSETQ. The CDR3 DNA reads as TGCGCCAGCAGTGAGGGTTCGGGAGAGACCCAGTACTTC. Amino acid sequence: CASSEGSGETQYF.

The V call is TRBV18, the J call TRBJ1-1, with D possibly TRBD1 on 6 matching bases. This CDR3 comprises 12 residues. Germline CDR1 KGHSH, CDR2 LQKENI. Between the trimmed V and J ends, which lost 4 bases and 10 bases, there was a span of 13 bases. Written as DNA, the CDR3 is TGTGCCAGCTCACTTACAGGGCTGAGAGCTTTCTTT. It encodes CASSLTGLRAFF.

The V and J genes are TRBV11-2 and TRBJ2-2, with 9 nucleotides matching TRBD1. Per germline, CDR1 SGHAT and CDR2 FQNNGV. The ends lost 1 base at V and 1 base at J; junction bases unmatched: 1. The CDR3 is made up of 16 amino acids. CDR3 DNA sequence: TGTGCCAGCAGCTTAGCGGGACAGGGGAACACCGGGGAGCTGTTTTTT. This encodes CASSLAGQGNTGELFF. Full variable domain (rest looked up from reference TRBV11-2 and TRBJ2-2): EAGVAQSPRYKIIEKRQSVAFWCNPISGHATLYWYQQILGQGPKLLIQFQNNGVVDDSQLPKDRFSAERLKGVDSTLKIQPAKLEDSAVYLCASSLAGQGNTGELFFGEGSRLTVL.

The chain couples TRBV7-9 to TRBJ2-1, with TRBD2 as a possible D gene (6 bases). V was cut by 5 bases and J by 5 bases, with 16 bases left in between. From germline, CDR1 is SEHNR and CDR2 FQNEAQ (reference sequence). The CDR3 consists of 15 residues. Written as DNA, the CDR3 is TGTGCCAGCAGCACCCGGGGCGGGACGGACAATGAGCAGTTCTTC. Protein: CASSTRGGTDNEQFF.

The J gene is TRBJ2-5, the V gene TRBV11-2; D is perhaps TRBD1 (6 bases). The CDR3 contains 14 residues. CDR1 and CDR2 from the germline V gene are SGHAT and FQNNGV. Trimming stripped 1 base from V and 10 bases from J, with 16 bases between. The CDR3 protein is CASSLGGQSWDQYF. The DNA for the CDR3 is TGTGCCAGCAGCTTAGGAGGACAGTCCTGGGACCAGTACTTC.

V is TRBV19 and J is TRBJ2-6; D unresolved. Trimming took 10 bases from V and 2 from J, leaving 18 bases between them. Per the germline V gene, CDR1 is LNHDA and CDR2 is SQIVND (reference sequence). This CDR3 has 16 residues. The CDR3 DNA follows: TGTGCCACCTCATTTGTGTCGACCCCTGGGGCCAACGTCCTGACTTTC. This translates into CATSFVSTPGANVLTF. The full variable domain, rest sourced from reference TRBV19 and TRBJ2-6, is DGGITQSPKYLFRKEGQNVTLSCEQNLNHDAMYWYRQDPGQGLRLIYYSQIVNDFQKGDIAEGYSVSREKKESFPLTVTSAQKNPTAFYLCATSFVSTPGANVLTFGAGSRLTVL.

The chain employs TRBV7-9 and TRBJ1-2; D remains unclear. Trimming pared 7 bases from V and 4 bases from J, leaving 13 bases between. In germline, CDR1 is SEHNR, CDR2 FQNEAQ (reference sequence). The CDR3 is 13 amino acids. The CDR3 sequence is CASISRAGYGYTF. In DNA form, the CDR3 reads TGTGCCAGCATCTCCCGCGCGGGCTATGGCTACACCTTC.

The chain employs TRBV27 and TRBJ2-3; 12 nucleotides agree with TRBD1. Trimming took 4 bases from V and 5 from J; bases not matched to a gene: 7. Germline V gene data show CDR1 as MNHEY and CDR2 as SMNVEV (reference sequence). The CDR3 has 16 residues. The CDR3: CASSSKGQGARDTQYF. In DNA, the CDR3 is TGTGCCAGCAGTTCAAAGGGACAGGGGGCCCGAGATACGCAGTATTTT.

Only one count was recorded for this clone. CDR3 DNA sequence: TGTGCCAGCAGTTCGGGAACCTTAGGCACTGAAGCTTTCTTT. Protein sequence: CASSSGTLGTEAFF. The chain joins TRBV6-2 or TRBV6-3 to TRBJ1-1; D not resolved. The CDR3 runs to 14 residues. The germline CDR1 and CDR2 sequences are MNHEY and SVGEGT. Trimming pared 4 bases from V and 4 bases from J, leaving 13 bases between.

The chain carries TRBV6-2 or TRBV6-3 and TRBJ2-3, with 11 bases lining up with TRBD2. The germline gives CDR1 MNHEY, CDR2 SVGEGT. V dropped 0 bases and J dropped 8; count of bases not matched to a gene: 1. The CDR3 is 14 residues long. CDR3 sequence (DNA): TGTGCCAGCAGTTACTCTGGGACTAGCGGTACGCAGTATTTT. Its protein is CASSYSGTSGTQYF.

The chain is built from TRBV6-2 or TRBV6-3 and TRBJ2-5, with TRBD1 as a possible D gene (6 bases). There are 14 residues in the CDR3. The germline CDR1 and CDR2 sequences are MNHEY and SVGEGT. Trimming removed 0 bases at V and 1 base at J, with 6 bases between. The chain's CDR3 is CASSYSDSQETQYF. CDR3 in DNA: TGTGCCAGCAGTTACTCGGACAGCCAAGAGACCCAGTACTTC.

The J gene is TRBJ2-3, the V gene TRBV5-4; D is unresolved. Germline loops: CDR1 SGHNT, CDR2 YYREEE (reference sequence). There are 16 residues in the CDR3. The V gene lost 3 bases and the J gene lost 0 bases, with 14 bases spanning the gap. The CDR3 DNA reads TGTGCCAGCAGCTGGGCGACTGGATCAAGCACAGATACGCAGTATTTT. Translating it yields CASSWATGSSTDTQYF.

The J gene is TRBJ1-3, the V gene TRBV19; the D gene is possibly TRBD1 (5 bases). The length of the CDR3 is 16 residues. Trimming took 5 bases from V and 0 from J, leaving 14 bases between them. CDR1 is LNHDA and CDR2 is SQIVND in the germline V gene (reference sequence). CDR3 in DNA: TGTGCCAGTAGTCTTTCCGCGACAGTCTCTGGAAACACCATATATTTT. It codes for CASSLSATVSGNTIYF.

The chain recombines TRBV11-1 with TRBJ2-7, with D hard to call. Germline V lookup: CDR1 SGHAT, CDR2 FQDESV (reference sequence). This CDR3 is 15 amino acids long. The V and J ends lost 5 bases and 1 base respectively, with 15 bases between them. The CDR3, as DNA: TGTGCCAGCAGCCTCGGTAGTTCAGTTTCCTACGAGCAGTACTTC. This sequence encodes CASSLGSSVSYEQYF.

The genes are TRBV18 and TRBJ1-1; no clear D gene. Trimming removed 5 bases from V and 1 base from J, with 11 bases in between. The germline gives CDR1 KGHSH, CDR2 LQKENI. The CDR3 has 14 residues. DNA of the CDR3: TGTGCCAGCTCAACAGAGGACGGGAACACTGAAGCTTTCTTT. Translated, it gives CASSTEDGNTEAFF.

This clone was recorded a few times. This chain links TRBV11-2 with TRBJ2-3; 9 bases map to TRBD2. The CDR3 loop spans 16 amino acids. After removal of 3 bases from V and 2 bases from J, the junction contained 6 bases not matched to a gene. Looked up from germline, CDR1 is SGHAT and CDR2 is FQNNGV. CDR3 coding DNA: TGTGCCAGCAGCTTCCTAGCGGGAACGCACACAGATACGCAGTATTTT. This sequence encodes CASSFLAGTHTDTQYF.